Shown below are 14 T cell receptor beta chains from a single sample sequenced in a study of beta chain features in type 1 diabetes (dated by TCRdb to the late 2010s). Library prep was done by the immunoSEQ multiplex PCR assay. All of the isolated RNA was reverse transcribed with the High Capacity cDNA Reverse Transcription Kit, so expressed TCRB transcripts were sequenced. This immuneACCESS table, as held by TCRdb, lists in-frame sequences with V and J called but not all clones. Of the missing ones, under half trace to an unresolved V gene in checked studies; the others have no known cause. The sample table shows 850,000 to 900,000 clones, and roughly 15% are seen once. Around 0.02% of the sample goes to the ten largest clones. The sequencing sample was made of naive CD4+ T cells from blood. This specimen's cell subset or site label, per the study, means: true naive CD4+ T cells. The receptor set was obtained from a woman aged 18-29 years in good health.

The gene calls are TRBV19 and TRBJ1-2, with a tentative D call TRBD1 (5 bases). Germline CDR1 reads LNHDA; CDR2 reads SQIVND (reference sequence). V was clipped by 5 bases and J by 8 bases, with 9 bases between them. The length of the CDR3 is 11 residues. CDR3 in amino acids: CASSSSGGYTF. DNA for the CDR3: TGTGCCAGTAGTTCTTCAGGGGGCTACACCTTC.

V and J are TRBV6-6 and TRBJ2-7; D is unclear. V shed 4 bases and J shed 4 bases, with 14 bases lying between them. The length of the CDR3 is 14 residues. Germline lookup yields CDR1 MNHNY and CDR2 SVGAGI (reference sequence). The CDR3 sequence is CASSSRLGPYEQYF. The CDR3 coding sequence is TGTGCCAGCAGTTCACGGCTAGGACCTTACGAGCAGTACTTC.

The genes are TRBV2 and TRBJ1-5; the D gene is possibly TRBD1 (5 bases). The V end lost 3 bases, the J end lost 3 bases, and 9 bases lay between the germline ends. Germline CDR1 reads SNHLY; CDR2 reads FYNNEI. The CDR3 has 14 amino acids. The DNA for the CDR3 is TGTGCCAGCAGTGATGGGACTGCCAATCAGCCCCAGCATTTT. Protein product: CASSDGTANQPQHF.

This clone occurred a few times. J is TRBJ1-5 and V is TRBV7-2; D unresolved. The ends were cut back, 1 base at V and 5 bases at J, with 9 bases in the middle. CDR3 size: 14 residues. Looked up from germline, CDR1 is SGHTA and CDR2 is FQGNSA. For the CDR3, the DNA is TGTGCCAGCAGCTTAGTAGGGATGGATCAGCCCCAGCATTTT. The encoded protein is CASSLVGMDQPQHF.

The chain couples TRBV28 to TRBJ2-7, with TRBD1 matching 9 bases. The CDR3 contains 15 residues. V was clipped by 7 bases and J by 3 bases; unmatched bases: 10. The germline V gene encodes CDR1 MDHEN and CDR2 SYDVKM. CDR3 residues: CASTSFRDRDYEQYF. The DNA for the CDR3 is TGTGCCAGCACTTCTTTCCGGGACAGGGACTACGAGCAGTACTTC.

A remark on this clone: Germline and junction disagree at one end, which may indicate a read error. J is TRBJ2-7 and V is TRBV15; TRBD1 matches at 8 bases. Germline CDR1 LNHNV, CDR2 YYDKDF (reference sequence). CDR3 size: 12 residues. As DNA, the CDR3 is TGTGCCACCAGCAGATTGGACAGGGCTAAGTCCTTC. This encodes CATSRLDRAKSF.

The chain couples TRBV10-2 to TRBJ2-7; D is unclear. Germline assignment: CDR1 WSHSY and CDR2 SAAADI. The length of the CDR3 is 13 residues. V lost 0 bases to trimming and J lost 3 bases, with 6 bases between them. The DNA of the CDR3 is TGCGCCAGCAGTGAGTCGGCCGGCTACGAGCAGTACTTC. It is translated as CASSESAGYEQYF.

This chain uses TRBV28 with TRBJ2-2; possibly TRBD1 or TRBD2 for D (6 bases each). V lost 8 bases, J lost 1 base, and 11 bases lay in between. This CDR3 has 14 residues. Germline V gene lookup returns CDR1 MDHEN and CDR2 SYDVKM. DNA of the CDR3: TGTGCCAGCGTCCGGGGGCAGAACACCGGGGAGCTGTTTTTT. Amino acid sequence: CASVRGQNTGELFF.

V gene TRBV7-2 combines with J gene TRBJ1-4; D may be TRBD1 (5 bases). V shed 0 bases and J shed 5 bases, with 7 bases lying between them. The CDR3 has 14 amino acids. Germline CDR1 SGHTA, CDR2 FQGNSA. CDR3 in amino acids: CASSLAGVNEKLFF. In nucleotides, the CDR3 is TGTGCCAGCAGCTTAGCAGGGGTCAATGAAAAACTGTTTTTT.

There are a few counts of this clone. In nucleotides, the CDR3 is TGCGCCAGCAGACCGGAGAGCGGGATCAGCTCCTACGAGCAGTACTTC. Protein product: CASRPESGISSYEQYF. The chain has TRBV5-1 and TRBJ2-7, with 7 bases fitting TRBD2. This CDR3 has 16 amino acids. CDR1 and CDR2 (germline): SGHRS, YFSETQ. V lost 5 bases to trimming and J lost 0 bases; unmatched junction nucleotides: 11.

In this sample, this clone turned up a few times. The rearrangement links TRBV19 to TRBJ1-5; 10 nucleotides agree with TRBD1. The CDR3 has 19 amino acids. Germline V gene data show CDR1 as LNHDA and CDR2 as SQIVND (reference sequence). The junction had 15 bases not matched to a gene; V was cut back by 6 bases and J by 1 base. CDR3: CASRDSPGQGPSSNQPQHF. CDR3 DNA sequence: TGTGCCAGTAGAGACTCACCGGGACAGGGGCCCTCCAGCAATCAGCCCCAGCATTTT.

This clone has a handful of counts. The CDR3: CASRSRGTYYEQYF. Written as DNA, the CDR3 is TGTGCCAGCAGATCGCGGGGGACCTACTACGAGCAGTACTTC. The chain couples TRBV28 to TRBJ2-7, with TRBD2 matching 7 bases. From germline, CDR1 is MDHEN and CDR2 SYDVKM. J lost 3 bases, V lost 6 bases, and 8 bases had no gene match. CDR3 length: 14 amino acids.

This chain uses TRBV27 with TRBJ2-7; TRBD1 is a possible D gene (5 bases). Looked up from germline, CDR1 is MNHEY and CDR2 is SMNVEV (reference sequence). The length of the CDR3 is 13 residues. Between the trimmed V and J ends, which lost 3 bases and 2 bases, there was a span of 8 bases. CDR3 sequence reads: CASSFDRAYEQYF. The CDR3, as DNA: TGTGCCAGCAGTTTTGACAGAGCCTACGAGCAGTACTTC.

This chain uses TRBV7-3 with TRBJ2-2; D is ambiguous. The CDR3 consists of 13 residues. Between the trimmed V and J ends, which lost 3 bases and 5 bases, there was a span of 7 bases. Looked up from germline, CDR1 is SGHTA and CDR2 is FQGTGA. The CDR3 loop reads CASSFGGTGELFF. The CDR3 DNA reads as TGTGCCAGCAGCTTCGGTGGAACCGGGGAGCTGTTTTTT.